Following are 30 T cell receptor beta chains from one sample sequenced in a study of type 1 regulatory T cells. The antigens these receptors bind are not known. TCRdb analysed the reads with MiXCR anew, one entry per CDR3 protein. The sample carries 14,000 to 15,000 distinct CDR3 sequences, roughly an eighth recorded once. Sequenced input: cultured T cells, either the whole culture or a sorted T cell fraction (not recorded which). These receptors all come from a human donor in good health.

There are many counts of this clonotype. The V gene is TRBV5-1, the J gene TRBJ1-1, with TRBD1 identical over 9 bases. CDR1 is SGHRS, CDR2 YFSETQ, per germline. J was trimmed by 4 bases and V by 4 bases; bases with no gene match: 5. CDR3 size: 14 residues. CDR3 nucleotide sequence: TGCGCCAGCAGCGACCGGACAGGGGTCACTGAAGCTTTCTTT. Protein sequence: CASSDRTGVTEAFF.

This clonotype was seen at least ten times. The rearrangement uses TRBV6-6 and TRBJ2-1; D is unresolved. The V end lost 0 bases, the J end lost 3 bases, and 6 bases lay between the germline ends. The CDR3 is made up of 14 amino acids. Germline-derived CDR1 and CDR2 are MNHNY and SVGAGI (reference sequence). CDR3 sequence: CASSYSLHYNEQFF. The CDR3 DNA sequence: TGTGCCAGCAGTTACTCCTTGCACTACAATGAGCAGTTCTTC.

This clonotype was observed at least ten times. The V gene is TRBV5-1, the J gene TRBJ1-2; D gene uncertain. Trimming took off 4 bases at V and 1 base at J, with 8 bases between the two ends. CDR1 and CDR2 from the germline V gene are SGHRS and YFSETQ. This CDR3 has 13 amino acids. Written as DNA, the CDR3 is TGCGCCAGCAGCCCAGATCTTAACTATGGCTACACCTTC. This encodes CASSPDLNYGYTF.

V gene TRBV3-1 combines with J gene TRBJ2-5; unclear D gene. The CDR3 runs 14 residues. Germline CDR1 reads LGHDT; CDR2 reads YNNKEL (reference sequence). Between the trimmed V and J ends, which lost 1 base and 2 bases, there was a span of 8 bases. For the CDR3, the DNA is TGTGCCAGCAGCCAAGCATCCAGTCAAGAGACCCAGTACTTC. This codes for CASSQASSQETQYF.

This clonotype was counted ten times or more. The chain joins TRBV28 to TRBJ2-1; TRBD2 matches 8 bases. The V gene end was trimmed by 5 bases and the J gene end by 5 bases; junction bases not matched to a gene: 11. Germline values: CDR1 MDHEN, CDR2 SYDVKM. There are 16 residues in the CDR3. As DNA, the CDR3 is TGTGCCAGCAGTCCGCCCACTAGCGGTTACAACAATGAGCAGTTCTTC. The encoded protein is CASSPPTSGYNNEQFF. The entire variable domain, with the rest obtained from reference TRBV28 and TRBJ2-1, is as follows: DVKVTQSSRYLVKRTGEKVFLECVQDMDHENMFWYRQDPGLGLRLIYFSYDVKMKEKGDIPEGYSVSREKKERFSLILESASTNQTSMYLCASSPPTSGYNNEQFFGPGTRLTVL.

This clonotype has ten or more counts. The V gene is TRBV5-1, the J gene TRBJ1-1; D is perhaps TRBD1 (6 bases). Trimming left V 0 bases short and J 2 bases short, with 14 bases between. This CDR3 is built from 16 residues. Germline CDR1 and CDR2: SGHRS and YFSETQ. The CDR3 DNA follows: TGCGCCAGCAGCTTGGGTGAGGGGGTTCTCAACACTGAAGCTTTCTTT. Protein sequence: CASSLGEGVLNTEAFF.

This clonotype has just one count. A much larger clone sits a single nucleotide away, making a read error possible. The CDR3 does not close with the conserved phenylalanine or tryptophan, likely indicating a read error. The chain recombines TRBV7-3 with TRBJ1-2, with D possibly matching TRBD1 (5 bases). V was pared by 5 bases and J by 0 bases, with 13 bases between. The length of the CDR3 is 15 residues. The germline gives CDR1 SGHTA, CDR2 FQGTGA. CDR3 sequence reads: CASSPIGGSNYGYTL. As DNA, the CDR3 is TGTGCCAGCAGCCCGATCGGGGGATCTAACTATGGCTACACCCTC.

Comments on this clonotype: This may arise from a read error, as a much more abundant clone is one base away. The J gene is TRBJ1-5, the V gene TRBV6-1; D is undetermined. Deletions cut 6 bases from V and 11 bases from J, with 17 bases between. This CDR3 spans 13 amino acids. Germline lookup yields CDR1 MNHNS and CDR2 SASEGT. This CDR3 reads CASRLDGSWAQHF. The CDR3 DNA sequence: TGTGCCAGCAGGCTGGACGGCTCTTGGGCCCAGCATTTT.

The chain links TRBV7-2 to TRBJ2-5, with D possibly matching TRBD2 (5 bases). The V end was cut by 4 bases, the J end by 2 bases, with 8 bases between. The germline CDR1 and CDR2 sequences are SGHTA and FQGNSA. The CDR3 contains 13 residues. The CDR3 nucleotides are TGTGCCAGCAGCTCCCAGCGGCAAGAGACCCAGTACTTC. Encoded protein: CASSSQRQETQYF.

The chain couples TRBV7-9 to TRBJ1-3; no definite D call. Trimming cost V 3 bases and J 0 bases, with 6 bases left between them. This CDR3 is 14 amino acids long. The germline CDR1 and CDR2 sequences are SEHNR and FQNEAQ (reference sequence). The CDR3 region is CASSFPFSGNTIYF. CDR3 in DNA: TGTGCCAGCAGCTTCCCTTTCTCTGGAAACACCATATATTTT.

The sample holds a few counts of this clonotype. CDR3 in amino acids: CASSLEASNQPQHF. CDR3 nucleotides: TGTGCCAGCAGTTTGGAGGCGAGCAATCAGCCCCAGCATTTT. The gene calls are TRBV27 and TRBJ1-5, with D unresolved. V was shortened by 3 bases and J by 1 base, with 7 bases between the two germline ends. Germline lookup yields CDR1 MNHEY and CDR2 SMNVEV (reference sequence). The CDR3 length is 14 residues.

This clonotype was recorded a few times. This chain uses TRBV5-1 with TRBJ1-1; TRBD1 is a possible D gene (6 bases). Trimming removed 0 bases from V and 5 bases from J, with 14 bases in between. There are 15 residues in the CDR3. The germline gives CDR1 SGHRS, CDR2 YFSETQ. The CDR3 loop reads CASSLASGGRTEAFF. The CDR3 DNA reads TGCGCCAGCAGCTTGGCCTCTGGGGGGCGAACTGAAGCTTTCTTT.

This clonotype showed up many times. The J gene is TRBJ2-7, the V gene TRBV4-3, with 7 bases matching TRBD1. Germline trimming cut 5 bases from V and 7 bases from J; bases unmatched to any gene: 14. This CDR3 region has 15 residues. Germline V gene lookup returns CDR1 LGHNA and CDR2 YSLEER. The CDR3 loop reads CASSFTAEQGLEQYF. The DNA for the CDR3 is TGCGCCAGCAGCTTCACCGCCGAACAGGGGCTAGAGCAGTACTTC.

Worth noting for this clonotype: Possible read error: a much larger clone is one base away. The rearrangement joins TRBV11-2 to TRBJ2-3; no reliable D call. CDR1 is SGHAT and CDR2 is FQNNGV in the germline V gene. There are 11 residues in the CDR3. This chain's CDR3 is CATSLSDTQYF. The CDR3 nucleotides read TGTGCCACCAGCTTATCAGATACGCAGTATTTT.

There are many counts of this clonotype. V usage is TRBV7-3 and J usage is TRBJ2-5, with a possible D match to TRBD2 (6 bases). V shed 1 base and J shed 5 bases, with 8 bases lying between them. In germline, CDR1 is SGHTA, CDR2 FQGTGA. CDR3 length equals 13 residues. In DNA, the CDR3 is TGTGCCAGCAGCTTAAACGCGGGGGAGACCCAGTACTTC. Translating it yields CASSLNAGETQYF.

This clonotype was recorded at least ten times. J is TRBJ1-5 and V is TRBV5-1, with a weak D call TRBD1 (5 bases). Germline values: CDR1 SGHRS, CDR2 YFSETQ. Trimming took 0 bases from V and 4 from J, leaving 11 bases between them. This CDR3 is built from 15 residues. The CDR3 here is CASSLGQGYNQPQHF. The DNA for the CDR3 is TGCGCCAGCAGCTTGGGGCAGGGATATAATCAGCCCCAGCATTTT.

The sample holds many counts of this clonotype. This sequence joins TRBV5-1 and TRBJ2-5; TRBD2 aligns across 7 bases. The V and J ends lost 2 bases and 5 bases, in that order; junction bases with no gene match: 3. The CDR3 length is 13 residues. Germline assignment: CDR1 SGHRS and CDR2 YFSETQ. This CDR3 is CASSFGLDETQYF. The DNA of the CDR3 is TGCGCCAGCAGCTTTGGACTAGACGAGACCCAGTACTTC.

V gene TRBV20-1 combines with J gene TRBJ2-3, with 8 bases aligning to TRBD2. Trimming at V came to 6 bases and at J to 5 bases, leaving 10 bases not matched to a gene. The CDR3 length is 14 residues. The germline V gene encodes CDR1 DFQATT and CDR2 SNEGSKA (reference sequence). In nucleotides, the CDR3 is TGCAGTGCGCCTATCCAAGCGGGAGTAGATACGCAGTATTTT. As protein: CSAPIQAGVDTQYF.

By frequency in the sample, this clonotype is medium-sized. The V gene is TRBV7-9, the J gene TRBJ2-1, with unresolved D. The CDR3 spans 13 residues. V lost 1 base to trimming and J lost 9 bases, with 10 bases between them. Germline V gene lookup returns CDR1 SEHNR and CDR2 FQNEAQ (reference sequence). For the CDR3, the DNA is TGTGCCAGCAGCTTAGATATCTCCCGTGAGCAGTTCTTC. It yields the protein CASSLDISREQFF.

The J gene is TRBJ2-1, the V gene TRBV5-8, with TRBD2 identical over 10 bases. Looked up from germline, CDR1 is SGHTS and CDR2 is YDEGEE. This CDR3 has 15 amino acids. Trimming cost V 2 bases and J 7 bases; bases outside gene matches: 6. The CDR3 reads CASSFEAGGGNEQFF. For the CDR3, the DNA is TGTGCCAGCAGCTTCGAAGCGGGAGGGGGGAATGAGCAGTTCTTC.

This clonotype was seen a handful of times. This chain joins TRBV28 and TRBJ1-4; D is uncertain. V was shortened by 7 bases and J by 8 bases, with 17 bases between the two germline ends. Germline CDR1 reads MDHEN; CDR2 reads SYDVKM. CDR3 size: 14 residues. The CDR3 coding sequence is TGTGCCAGCATCCCAGCTGGGAGTAAGGAAAAACTGTTTTTT. It specifies CASIPAGSKEKLFF.

By frequency in the sample, this clonotype is medium-sized (0.01 to 0.1%). The V gene is TRBV20-1, the J gene TRBJ2-3; 10 bases fit TRBD2. Germline V gives CDR1 DFQATT, CDR2 SNEGSKA (reference sequence). The CDR3 consists of 13 residues. The CDR3 loop reads CSPRTSGTDTQYF. CDR3 nucleotide sequence: TGCAGCCCCCGGACTAGCGGAACAGATACGCAGTATTTT.

This clonotype was recorded many times. V is TRBV10-3 and J is TRBJ2-5; no firm D call. Germline lookup yields CDR1 ENHRY and CDR2 SYGVKD. This CDR3 comprises 11 residues. V was clipped by 3 bases and J by 4 bases, with 3 bases between them. CDR3 DNA sequence: TGTGCCATCAGTGACGTAGAGACCCAGTACTTC. Translated: CAISDVETQYF.

This clonotype was recorded a few times. The chain uses TRBV29-1 and TRBJ2-1; TRBD2 matches at 8 bases. The CDR3 has 15 residues. Germline V gene lookup returns CDR1 SQVTM and CDR2 ANQGSEA. The V gene end was trimmed by 6 bases and the J gene end by 7 bases; junction bases not matched to a gene: 14. CDR3 protein: CSVRGAGGNWNEQFF. The CDR3 DNA follows: TGCAGCGTCCGGGGCGCGGGAGGTAATTGGAATGAGCAGTTCTTC.

This clonotype was observed at least ten times. The chain employs TRBV7-2 and TRBJ2-3; tentatively, D is TRBD2 (7 bases). This CDR3 has 13 amino acids. The V end was cut by 5 bases, the J end by 9 bases, with 15 bases between. Per the germline V gene, CDR1 is SGHTA and CDR2 is FQGNSA. CDR3 loop: CASSQGGDRTQYF. The CDR3 DNA sequence: TGTGCCAGCAGCCAAGGGGGGGATCGGACGCAGTATTTT.

This chain links TRBV12-3 or TRBV12-4 with TRBJ1-5; D is unresolved. The V end lost 6 bases, the J end lost 0 bases, and 9 bases lay between the germline ends. The CDR3 runs to 14 residues. This CDR3 is CASSPDISNQPQHF. CDR3 bases: TGTGCCAGCAGCCCTGATATTAGCAATCAGCCCCAGCATTTT.

This clonotype was seen at least ten times. This chain uses TRBV5-1 with TRBJ1-2, with 8 bases lining up with TRBD1. V shed 4 bases and J 4 bases; nucleotides not matched to a gene: 0. The CDR3 length is 12 residues. CDR1 SGHRS and CDR2 YFSETQ come from the germline V gene. CDR3: CASSGTGYGYTF. DNA for the CDR3: TGCGCCAGCAGCGGGACAGGCTATGGCTACACCTTC.

This clonotype occurred many times. The J gene is TRBJ2-3, the V gene TRBV7-3; D is possibly TRBD2 (6 bases). V was pared by 5 bases and J by 4 bases, with 13 bases between. CDR3 length: 14 amino acids. Germline assignment: CDR1 SGHTA and CDR2 FQGTGA. CDR3 sequence reads: CASSPTTSSDTQYF. The CDR3 DNA follows: TGTGCCAGCAGCCCCACGACTAGTTCAGATACGCAGTATTTT.

V gene TRBV5-1 combines with J gene TRBJ1-1; D not resolved. V was cut by 2 bases and J by 11 bases, with 16 bases left in between. Germline loops: CDR1 SGHRS, CDR2 YFSETQ. The CDR3 is 13 amino acids. The CDR3 spells CASSFDTSSTAFF. CDR3 DNA sequence: TGCGCCAGCAGCTTCGACACCTCAAGCACGGCTTTCTTT.

This clonotype was seen repeatedly, ten times or more. The chain has TRBV30 and TRBJ1-2; possibly TRBD1 for D (6 bases). From germline, CDR1 is GTSNPN and CDR2 SVGIG (reference sequence). Trimming took 2 bases from V and 4 from J, leaving 8 bases between them. The CDR3 loop spans 12 amino acids. The CDR3 nucleotides read TGTGCCTGGAGTACAGGGCCCTATGGCTACACCTTC. As protein: CAWSTGPYGYTF.